This TCR beta chain was retrieved from a study of blood T cells in healthy people across ages (dated by TCRdb to 2015 to 2017). In terms of the full investigation: In model experiments, template switching captured roughly one uniquely barcoded TCR beta cDNA molecule for every two T cells. Using the same blood draw, the study looked at two additional independent replicas of 1 million unique cDNA reads for two donors, one aged 18 to 29 and the other aged 80 or older. To track age-related changes in TCR beta repertoire diversity, the study relied on deep sequencing normalized with unique cDNA molecular identifiers. To avoid experimental bias, donors of different ages were randomly spread across the sequencing lanes. Four age groups were formed from the donors: young (average 16 years), middle-aged (around 37), aged (approximately 60) and long-lived (approximately 78).

Findings and caveats that apply to the study as a whole: Estimates of total diversity based on one million sequenced T cells were considered lower bounds and underestimates. Observed TCR beta diversity per million T cells fell roughly linearly with age, and a significant reduction was already apparent by age roughly 40. Since profiling was done on bulk unsorted PBMCs, naive and antigen-experienced compartments could not be conclusively compared. Compared with the aged group, more naive CD4+ T cells, fewer expanded clones and increased TCR diversity were shown by the long-lived group, suggesting age selection. There was a strong correlation between observed TCR beta diversity and the percentage of naive T cells measured by flow cytometry. Because the CMV infection status of the donors was unknown, age-related changes in expanded clonotypes may potentially have been confounded.

The donors were 40 or so Caucasian individuals from Russia, aged roughly 6 to 100 years, who were systemically healthy. About 9.8 milliliters of peripheral blood were drawn from each donor into EDTA-treated Vacutainer tubes. Ficoll-Paque density-gradient centrifugation was used to isolate PBMCs, with at least 6.5 million per sample. Total RNA was extracted from PBMCs with Trizol reagent, with at least 5.5 micrograms obtained per sample. The percentages of naive CD45RAhigh/CD27high T cells were determined by flow cytometry on a PBMC aliquot from every donor. On this clonotype itself: No antigen is known for it. No quality values exist for individual bases; no much larger clone is one base distant.

The library was built by means of 5' RACE. Sequencing was performed on an Illumina HiSeq 2500. The second PCR ran for roughly 7 to 11 cycles and used a J-beta primer mix along with a sample-barcoded 5' primer. Each TCR beta cDNA molecule received a unique molecular identifier from a template-switch 5' adaptor carrying 12 random nucleotides. Each sample yielded at least 3 million CDR3-containing paired-end reads. First-strand cDNA synthesis was performed from all RNA using the Mint cDNA synthesis kit, with priming by a TRBC-specific oligonucleotide. Following uracil-DNA glycosylase treatment, all cDNA underwent a first 18-cycle PCR with the universal primers M1SS and BC2_uni_R. Per the source publication's procedure: For normalization, 1 million high-quality reads were randomly selected from each sample, with every read carrying a distinct molecular identifier. Instead of being binned into consensus sequences, reads that shared molecular identifiers were thrown out. MiTCR, with a Q25 quality threshold and the strictest error-elimination algorithm, was used for CDR3 identification, clonotype clustering and error correction. A nonparametric unseen species model using Euler transformation provided a lower-bound estimate of total TCR beta diversity. The public reads were run again by TCRdb, first through fastp at Q25 and then through MiXCR, and only productive beta chains were kept. Every entry covers one CDR3 protein and lists the most common genes and DNA from its rows. TCRdb, not the authors, supplied the V and J calls. Recorded for this sample are 850,000 or so distinct CDR3 sequences; 25% to 30% of them occurred a single time. The top ten clones comprise 15% to 20% of the sample.

V and J lose 0 bases and 6 bases, and a span of 12 bases separates them. CDR1 is given as LGHNA and CDR2 as YSLEER, both from the germline V gene. The CDR3 covers 15 residues, taking in both the cysteine and the phenylalanine. Only CDR3 DNA is held: 45 bases, read in frame from base 1. Source material: blood. This TCR was sampled from a woman older than 75 in good health. The rearrangement joined TRBV4-3 to TRBJ1-5; 6 matching bases give a weak D call of TRBD1. In nucleotide form, the sequence is TGCGCCAGCAGCCAAGAGGGGGGGGCTGGTCAGCCCCAGCATTTT. It is translated as CASSQEGGAGQPQHF.